These T cell receptor beta chains were read from a single sample in a study of human versus mouse CDR3 diversity and MHC coevolution. Only in-frame clones appear in the TCRdb table, and some are missing; sequencing was by immunoSEQ multiplex PCR. The data show 45,000 to 75,000 clones, around 94% seen once. The sequencing sample was made of naive CD4+ T cells from blood. These receptors originate from a person between 55 and 69 years old in good health. Each CDR3 is given with its conserved first and last residue. The order of the fields is CDR3 protein, CDR3 DNA, V gene, clone size, CDR3 length, J gene, D gene. The D gene is left open where the match is weak. Clone sizes are given selectively: once, few, many, or a class where the clone is expanded.

CASNHGSERNTEAFF TGTGCCAGTAACCATGGGTCGGAGAGGAACACTGAAGCTTTCTTT TRBV19 - 15 TRBJ1-1 -
CSVAGAENYGYTF TGCAGCGTTGCTGGGGCAGAGAACTATGGCTACACCTTC TRBV29-1 - 13 TRBJ1-2 -
CASSPSMSFVAKNIQYF TGTGCCAGCAGCCCCAGTATGTCATTTGTAGCCAAAAACATTCAGTACTTC TRBV9 - 17 TRBJ2-4 -
CATSGGAQETQYF TGTGCCACCTCAGGGGGAGCACAAGAGACCCAGTACTTC TRBV28 once 13 TRBJ2-5 TRBD1
CASSFSGRSDTQYF TGTGCCAGCAGCTTTAGCGGGAGGTCGGATACGCAGTATTTT TRBV7-3 once 14 TRBJ2-3 TRBD2
CASSLAGSINYGYTF TGCGCCAGCAGCTTGGCCGGGTCAATAAACTATGGCTACACCTTC TRBV5-1 - 15 TRBJ1-2 -
CASRGTGAYEQYF TGTGCCAGCAGAGGGACAGGGGCATACGAGCAGTACTTC TRBV2 - 13 TRBJ2-7 TRBD1
CASFRSRGSIGELFF TGTGCCAGCTTCCGAAGTAGAGGGTCTATCGGGGAGCTGTTTTTT TRBV6-6 - 15 TRBJ2-2 -
CASSLGREGQPQHF TGCGCCAGCAGCTTGGGACGGGAGGGTCAGCCCCAGCATTTT TRBV5-1 - 14 TRBJ1-5 -
CASSQDLASGSYNEQFF TGCGCCAGCAGCCAAGATCTGGCTAGCGGCTCCTACAATGAGCAGTTCTTC TRBV4-1 - 17 TRBJ2-1 TRBD2
CASSEGHPGETQYF TGTGCCAGCAGTGAGGGACATCCCGGGGAGACCCAGTACTTC TRBV6-1 - 14 TRBJ2-5 -
CASSLGGRTAPGEQYF TGTGCCAGCAGCTTAGGGGGGAGGACCGCCCCCGGCGAGCAGTACTTC TRBV7-6 - 16 TRBJ2-7 -
CASSSSGGHNEQFF TGTGCCAGCAGCTCCTCGGGGGGGCACAATGAGCAGTTCTTC TRBV7-8 - 14 TRBJ2-1 TRBD2
CATSRDRGNTGELFF TGTGCCACCAGCAGAGATAGGGGCAACACCGGGGAGCTGTTTTTT TRBV15 - 15 TRBJ2-2 -
CASSALPGTGTLGEAFF TGTGCCAGCAGCGCCCTCCCCGGGACAGGGACCCTCGGTGAAGCTTTCTTT TRBV9 - 17 TRBJ1-1 TRBD1
CAWSELAGDDNEQFF TGTGCCTGGAGTGAACTAGCGGGAGATGACAATGAGCAGTTCTTC TRBV30 - 15 TRBJ2-1 TRBD2
CASSFGQLYEQYF TGTGCCAGCAGTTTCGGACAGCTCTACGAGCAGTACTTC TRBV2 - 13 TRBJ2-7 -
CASSPGSSRETQYF TGTGCCAGCAGTCCGGGATCGTCGAGAGAGACCCAGTACTTC TRBV6-5 - 14 TRBJ2-5 -
CASSLQQGTKDTGELFF TGTGCCAGCAGCCTACAACAGGGGACGAAGGACACCGGGGAGCTGTTTTTT TRBV5-6 - 17 TRBJ2-2 TRBD1
CASRPGLAGGHEQFF TGTGCCAGCAGACCTGGACTAGCGGGAGGTCATGAGCAGTTCTTC TRBV6-5 - 15 TRBJ2-1 TRBD2
CASSPGQNQPQHF TGTGCCAGCAGCCCGGGACAAAATCAGCCCCAGCATTTT TRBV25-1 - 13 TRBJ1-5 -
CATDRGRNTGELFF TGTGCCACCGACAGGGGAAGGAACACCGGGGAGCTGTTTTTT TRBV2 - 14 TRBJ2-2 TRBD1
CASSPSTQGRWAEAFF TGTGCCAGCTCACCCAGTACACAGGGGAGGTGGGCTGAAGCTTTCTTT TRBV18 - 16 TRBJ1-1 TRBD1
CASSFSFREQYF TGTGCCAGCAGTTTTAGTTTCCGCGAGCAGTACTTC TRBV28 - 12 TRBJ2-7 -
CASSLYFDRGQPQHF TGTGCCAGCAGCTTGTATTTTGACAGGGGTCAGCCCCAGCATTTT TRBV5-8 - 15 TRBJ1-5 TRBD1
CATRQGEAEAFF TGTGCCACCCGACAGGGGGAGGCTGAAGCTTTCTTT TRBV10-3 - 12 TRBJ1-1 TRBD1
CASSRGVIDYEQYF TGTGCCAGCAGCCGCGGGGTAATCGACTACGAGCAGTACTTC TRBV7-6 - 14 TRBJ2-7 -
CASSIGGGDEQFF TGTGCCAGTAGTATTGGGGGAGGCGATGAGCAGTTCTTC TRBV19 few 13 TRBJ2-1 -
CASSTDRVTEKLFF TGTGCCAGTAGTACCGACAGGGTCACGGAAAAACTGTTTTTT TRBV19 few 14 TRBJ1-4 TRBD1
CASRLSGEGYTF TGCGCCAGCAGGCTATCAGGGGAGGGCTACACCTTC TRBV5-1 once 12 TRBJ1-2 -
CASSPGTEPSYGYTF TGTGCCAGCAGCCCGGGGACAGAACCCTCCTATGGCTACACCTTC TRBV7-9 once 15 TRBJ1-2 TRBD1
CASSPWGEGPYEQYF TGTGCCAGCAGCCCCTGGGGTGAGGGCCCCTACGAGCAGTACTTC TRBV5-4 once 15 TRBJ2-7 -
CASSLYGDTQYF TGTGCCAGCAGTTTATACGGGGATACGCAGTATTTT TRBV27 - 12 TRBJ2-3 -
CASTSGGPSTDTQYF TGTGCCAGCACCTCAGGGGGCCCTAGCACAGATACGCAGTATTTT TRBV5-4 - 15 TRBJ2-3 TRBD1
CASSLTDRGADTQYF TGCGCCAGCAGCTTAACCGACAGGGGCGCAGATACGCAGTATTTT TRBV5-1 - 15 TRBJ2-3 TRBD1